One and the same sample provided the 11 T cell receptor beta chains below, sequenced in a study of blood T cell repertoires in COVID-19. The method was immunoSEQ multiplex PCR; TCRdb's version includes in-frame clones alone and lacks a portion of them. The table records 100,000 to 150,000 clones, around 80% of them present only once. Sequences were obtained from PBMCs or T cells enriched from blood (not recorded which). Receptors originate from a man in his forties with acute COVID-19.

This clone occurred once. The rearrangement uses TRBV3-1 (or the pseudogene TRBV3-2) and TRBJ2-5, with D possibly TRBD2 on 6 matching bases. The germline V gene has CDR1 LGHDT and CDR2 YNNKEL (reference sequence). CDR3 length equals 14 residues. Trimming took off 3 bases at V and 2 bases at J, with 10 bases between the two ends. The CDR3 here is CASSHSGPQETQYF. The CDR3 DNA reads as TGTGCCAGCAGCCATAGCGGCCCACAAGAGACCCAGTACTTC.

The J gene is TRBJ1-1, the V gene TRBV13; D is ambiguous. Looked up from germline, CDR1 is PRHDT and CDR2 is FYEKMQ (reference sequence). With 6 bases removed from V and 0 bases from J, the gap between germline ends came to 11 bases. The CDR3 covers 14 residues. Here the CDR3 reads CASSYISMNTEAFF. The CDR3 DNA follows: TGTGCCAGCAGTTACATATCAATGAACACTGAAGCTTTCTTT.

The V gene is TRBV6-5, the J gene TRBJ2-3; TRBD2 agrees at 8 bases. This CDR3 contains 15 residues. The trim removed 6 bases at V and 2 bases at J, leaving 7 bases unmatched. The germline V gene encodes CDR1 MNHEY and CDR2 SVGAGI. CDR3 residues: CASRRAGAFTDTQYF. DNA of the CDR3: TGTGCCAGCAGGAGAGCGGGGGCCTTCACAGATACGCAGTATTTT.

The chain links TRBV6-2 or TRBV6-3 to TRBJ2-1; the D is unclear. The CDR3 contains 14 residues. Germline V lookup: CDR1 MNHEY, CDR2 SVGEGT. V lost 2 bases, J lost 5 bases, and 10 bases lay in between. CDR3 sequence reads: CASSYPRSDNEQFF. The CDR3 DNA follows: TGTGCCAGCAGTTACCCTAGATCGGACAATGAGCAGTTCTTC.

The chain has TRBV24-1 and TRBJ1-5; unclear D gene. The V gene's germline CDR1 is KGHDR and CDR2 SFDVKD. The V gene lost 5 bases and the J gene lost 6 bases, with 10 bases spanning the gap. The CDR3 contains 13 residues. CDR3 in DNA: TGTGCCACCAGTGGAGGATCCAGTCAGCCCCAGCATTTT. Protein sequence: CATSGGSSQPQHF.

This chain joins TRBV19 and TRBJ1-1; 9 nucleotides agree with TRBD1. V shed 5 bases and J 1 base; nucleotides not matched to a gene: 2. The germline V gene has CDR1 LNHDA and CDR2 SQIVND (reference sequence). This CDR3 has 14 amino acids. The CDR3 reads CASSQQGANTEAFF. The CDR3 region has the DNA TGTGCCAGTAGTCAACAGGGGGCGAACACTGAAGCTTTCTTT.

V usage is TRBV3-1 (or the pseudogene TRBV3-2) and J usage is TRBJ1-1, with D possibly being TRBD1 (5 bases). Trimming cost V 4 bases and J 3 bases, with 9 bases left between them. The CDR3 contains 13 residues. CDR1 and CDR2 (germline): LGHDT, YNNKEL (reference sequence). The CDR3 spells CASSRQTYTEAFF. CDR3 nucleotides: TGTGCCAGCAGCCGACAGACCTACACTGAAGCTTTCTTT.

The chain carries TRBV2 and TRBJ1-2, with TRBD1 as a possible D gene (6 bases). Germline CDR1 reads SNHLY; CDR2 reads FYNNEI. Trimming removed 11 bases at V and 3 bases at J, with 16 bases between. The CDR3 contains 13 residues. CDR3 bases: TGTGCCTCCCGCCGGGGGGCGGACTATGGCTACACCTTC. This codes for CASRRGADYGYTF. Full variable domain (rest looked up from reference TRBV2 and TRBJ1-2): EPEVTQTPSHQVTQMGQEVILRCVPISNHLYFYWYRQILGQKVEFLVSFYNNEISEKSEIFDDQFSVERPDGSNFTLKIRSTKLEDSAMYFCASRRGADYGYTFGSGTRLTVV.

The CDR3 region has the DNA TGTGCCAGCAGCGGTGACACCTCCTATGGCTACACCTTC. It codes for CASSGDTSYGYTF. This chain links TRBV2 with TRBJ1-2, with D unclear. Trimming took off 6 bases at V and 4 bases at J, with 12 bases between the two ends. Germline CDR1 is SNHLY and CDR2 is FYNNEI. The CDR3 length is 13 residues. Combining the CDR3 with reference TRBV2 and TRBJ1-2 gives the whole variable domain EPEVTQTPSHQVTQMGQEVILRCVPISNHLYFYWYRQILGQKVEFLVSFYNNEISEKSEIFDDQFSVERPDGSNFTLKIRSTKLEDSAMYFCASSGDTSYGYTFGSGTRLTVV.

This chain joins TRBV4-1 and TRBJ2-1; TRBD2 matches at 14 bases. Trimming cost V 4 bases and J 9 bases; bases outside gene matches: 8. Germline CDR1 and CDR2: MGHRA and YSYEKL. The CDR3 length is 16 residues. CDR3 coding DNA: TGCGCCAGCAGCCCTGGACTAGCGGGAGGTTGGGGTGAGCAGTTCTTC. This translates into CASSPGLAGGWGEQFF.

Notes on this clone: Compared with germline, one end of the junction differs, possibly owing to a read error. The genes are TRBV18 and TRBJ1-5, with 7 bases fitting TRBD1. Per germline, CDR1 KGHSH and CDR2 LQKENI. CDR3 length: 13 residues. CDR3 region: CASSPTGTELPAF. In nucleotides, the CDR3 is TGTGCCAGCTCACCTACCGGGACAGAACTCCCCGCTTTT.